These 31 T cell receptor beta chains were all obtained from the same sample, sequenced in a study of blood T cell repertoires in COVID-19. Data came from immunoSEQ multiplex PCR; TCRdb stores just in-frame clones and leaves some out. The sample carries roughly 120,000 clones, over 65% recorded once. Sequencing input: peripheral blood. The receptors here all came from an older man with acute or convalescent COVID-19.

The genes are TRBV18 and TRBJ1-3, with TRBD1 identical over 7 bases. V trimming: 6 bases; J trimming: 7 bases; junction bases outside the gene matches: 6. This CDR3 spans 13 amino acids. CDR1 is KGHSH and CDR2 is LQKENI in the germline V gene. CDR3 in amino acids: CASSPDRRNTIYF. CDR3 coding DNA: TGTGCCAGCTCCCCGGACAGGCGCAACACCATATATTTT.

This clone was seen a handful of times. The rearrangement joins TRBV5-5 to TRBJ2-3; D is unresolved. This CDR3 is built from 13 residues. Trimming took 0 bases from V and 1 from J, leaving 3 bases between them. Germline V gene lookup returns CDR1 SGHKS and CDR2 YYEKEE (reference sequence). The CDR3 sequence: CASSLAGTDTQYF. The CDR3 DNA follows: TGTGCCAGCAGCTTGGCAGGCACAGATACGCAGTATTTT.

CDR3 in DNA: TGTGCCACCAGTGACTTAGGGGGCCCCCCGGACAATGAGCAGTTCTTC. It specifies CATSDLGGPPDNEQFF. The chain couples TRBV24-1 to TRBJ2-1, with 7 bases that match TRBD1. The germline V gene has CDR1 KGHDR and CDR2 SFDVKD. With V trimmed by 4 bases and J by 5 bases, 10 bases remained unmatched. The CDR3 has 16 residues.

This clone was found once. The J gene is TRBJ2-7, the V gene TRBV2; 7 positions agree with TRBD2. The CDR3 consists of 13 residues. Per the germline V gene, CDR1 is SNHLY and CDR2 is FYNNEI. J lost 7 bases, V lost 4 bases, and 7 bases had no gene match. CDR3 residues: CASSGGRVLEQYF. CDR3 DNA: TGTGCCAGCAGTGGGGGGAGGGTCTTGGAGCAGTACTTC.

The CDR3 sequence is CASSLDSGGNTIYF. The CDR3 bases are TGCGCCAGCAGCTTAGACAGTGGAGGGAACACCATATATTTT. V gene TRBV5-1 combines with J gene TRBJ1-3; the D gene is possibly TRBD1 (5 bases). Trimming pared 2 bases from V and 7 bases from J, leaving 13 bases between. CDR3 size: 14 residues. Per germline, CDR1 SGHRS and CDR2 YFSETQ.

V and J are TRBV5-6 and TRBJ1-1, with a possible D match to TRBD1 (5 bases). The V end was cut by 2 bases, the J end by 6 bases, with 14 bases between. The germline V gene has CDR1 SGHDT and CDR2 YYEEEE. CDR3 length: 14 amino acids. CDR3 DNA sequence: TGTGCCAGCAGCTTCGGGCAGGGAGGTTCTGAAGCTTTCTTT. Translation gives CASSFGQGGSEAFF.

The chain recombines TRBV12-3 or TRBV12-4 with TRBJ2-7; 11 positions match TRBD2. The CDR3 sequence is 13 residues long. J gave up 12 bases and V 6 bases, and 10 bases lay outside the gene matches. CDR3 protein: CASSPASGRSSYF. For the CDR3, the DNA is TGTGCCAGCAGCCCCGCTAGCGGGAGGTCCTCGTACTTC.

This chain uses TRBV27 with TRBJ2-6, with D perhaps matching TRBD2 (5 bases). Trimming took 8 bases from V and 2 from J, leaving 16 bases between them. CDR3 length: 16 amino acids. Germline CDR1 and CDR2: MNHEY and SMNVEV (reference sequence). CDR3: CASGPGLRAGANVLTF. The CDR3 DNA follows: TGTGCCAGCGGGCCGGGCTTGAGGGCTGGGGCCAACGTCCTGACTTTC.

The chain recombines TRBV30 with TRBJ1-4, with TRBD1 as a possible D gene (5 bases). Trimming removed 8 bases from V and 0 bases from J, with 16 bases in between. This CDR3 spans 15 amino acids. CDR1 and CDR2 from the germline V gene are GTSNPN and SVGIG (reference sequence). The CDR3 DNA sequence: TGTGCCCCCGGAGGGCGGGACTCAACTAATGAAAAACTGTTTTTT. Amino acids: CAPGGRDSTNEKLFF.

The chain is built from TRBV2 and TRBJ2-3; a possible D gene is TRBD2 (5 bases). CDR3 size: 13 residues. V lost 7 bases to trimming and J lost 1 base, with 9 bases between them. Germline CDR1 and CDR2: SNHLY and FYNNEI. The CDR3 loop reads CASNVGGTDTQYF. The CDR3 DNA reads TGTGCCAGCAACGTGGGAGGCACAGATACGCAGTATTTT.

The chain employs TRBV5-5 and TRBJ1-5; perhaps TRBD1 as D (6 bases). CDR1 SGHKS and CDR2 YYEKEE come from the germline V gene (reference sequence). V lost 5 bases, J lost 6 bases, and 12 bases lay in between. CDR3 length: 13 amino acids. Here the CDR3 reads CASSRGGVQPQHF. The CDR3 DNA follows: TGTGCCAGCAGTAGAGGGGGAGTTCAGCCCCAGCATTTT.

This chain links TRBV11-2 with TRBJ1-4, with D perhaps matching TRBD1 (5 bases). This CDR3 comprises 15 residues. Germline V gene data show CDR1 as SGHAT and CDR2 as FQNNGV. Trimming took off 5 bases at V and 3 bases at J, with 13 bases between the two ends. The CDR3 bases are TGTGCCAGCAGCCCTGCAGGGCCCCCTAATGAAAAACTGTTTTTT. Translating gives CASSPAGPPNEKLFF. Looking up the rest from reference TRBV11-2 and TRBJ1-4 gives the full variable domain: EAGVAQSPRYKIIEKRQSVAFWCNPISGHATLYWYQQILGQGPKLLIQFQNNGVVDDSQLPKDRFSAERLKGVDSTLKIQPAKLEDSAVYLCASSPAGPPNEKLFFGSGTQLSVL.

V and J are TRBV29-1 and TRBJ1-5; D ambiguous. Germline V lookup: CDR1 SQVTM, CDR2 ANQGSEA. The CDR3 covers 17 residues. V dropped 5 bases and J dropped 6 bases, with 26 bases sitting between them. Written as DNA, the CDR3 is TGCAGCGTTATTGAAGGAGGAGAGGGTTTTCACGGTCAGCCCCAGCATTTT. This sequence encodes CSVIEGGEGFHGQPQHF.

The chain uses TRBV28 and TRBJ1-4; 7 bases line up with TRBD1. V was clipped by 6 bases and J by 8 bases; unmatched bases: 6. CDR1 and CDR2 (germline): MDHEN, SYDVKM. This CDR3 is 13 amino acids long. For the CDR3, the DNA is TGTGCCAGCAGATTGACAGGGTCCGAAAAACTGTTTTTT. It is translated as CASRLTGSEKLFF.

J is TRBJ2-1 and V is TRBV9; 11 bases align to TRBD2. V was pared by 4 bases and J by 4 bases, with 13 bases of the junction left unmatched. The CDR3 totals 18 residues. Per the germline V gene, CDR1 is SGDLS and CDR2 is YYNGEE. In nucleotides, the CDR3 is TGTGCCAGCAGCCCTACCGGGACTAGCGGTATCGCGTACAATGAGCAGTTCTTC. This sequence encodes CASSPTGTSGIAYNEQFF.

CDR3 amino acids: CASSRRLAGGTNTGELFF. Written as DNA, the CDR3 is TGTGCCAGCAGCCGGAGACTAGCGGGGGGAACGAACACCGGGGAGCTGTTTTTT. V gene TRBV7-2 combines with J gene TRBJ2-2, with TRBD2 identical over 13 bases. The J segment lost 0 bases and the V segment lost 5 bases, leaving 6 bases of the junction unmatched. The CDR3 extends over 18 amino acids. Germline lookup yields CDR1 SGHTA and CDR2 FQGNSA.

The chain combines TRBV5-6 with TRBJ2-7; D is perhaps TRBD2 (6 bases). CDR3 size: 12 residues. CDR1 is SGHDT, CDR2 YYEEEE, per germline. V lost 6 bases and J lost 0, with 7 bases in between. DNA for the CDR3: TGTGCCAGCAACGGGGGCTCCTACGAGCAGTACTTC. It yields the protein CASNGGSYEQYF.

The chain employs TRBV15 and TRBJ2-7; 8 nucleotides align to TRBD2. V was pared by 3 bases and J by 2 bases, with 3 bases of the junction left unmatched. The CDR3 is 14 amino acids. Germline V gene data show CDR1 as LNHNV and CDR2 as YYDKDF (reference sequence). CDR3: CATSRRGLAYEQYF. DNA of the CDR3: TGTGCCACCAGCAGGAGGGGACTAGCCTACGAGCAGTACTTC.

Worth noting for this clone: This CDR3 is also generated by other DNA sequences in the sample. The gene calls are TRBV7-2 and TRBJ2-5; TRBD1 matches 8 bases. From germline, CDR1 is SGHTA and CDR2 FQGNSA. J was trimmed by 1 base and V by 2 bases; bases with no gene match: 0. The CDR3 runs to 14 residues. The CDR3 coding sequence is TGTGCCAGCAGCTTAACAGGGGGCCAAGAGACCCAGTACTTC. Protein product: CASSLTGGQETQYF.

This CDR3 reads CAGTGGIGTEAFF. CDR3 DNA: TGTGCCGGGACGGGGGGGATTGGCACTGAAGCTTTCTTT. The V and J genes are TRBV30 and TRBJ1-1; the D gene is possibly TRBD1 (5 bases). Between the trimmed V and J ends, which lost 8 bases and 4 bases, there was a span of 17 bases. This CDR3 contains 13 residues. The germline gives CDR1 GTSNPN, CDR2 SVGIG (reference sequence).

This CDR3 is CASSVGQGFGEQFF. In DNA form, the CDR3 reads TGTGCCAGCAGTGTGGGACAGGGTTTCGGTGAGCAGTTCTTC. The chain employs TRBV6-4 and TRBJ2-1, with 9 bases matching TRBD1. The CDR3 runs 14 residues. The V and J ends lost 4 bases and 9 bases, in that order; junction bases with no gene match: 7. From germline, CDR1 is MRHNA and CDR2 SNTAGT.

The rearrangement joins TRBV6-6 to TRBJ2-1, with D perhaps matching TRBD1 (6 bases). The CDR3 is made up of 15 amino acids. Per the germline V gene, CDR1 is MNHNY and CDR2 is SVGAGI (reference sequence). Trimming took 8 bases from V and 2 from J, leaving 16 bases between them. This CDR3 reads CASSRETGPYNEQFF. In nucleotides, the CDR3 is TGTGCCAGCTCGAGAGAGACAGGCCCCTACAATGAGCAGTTCTTC.

The rearrangement joins TRBV6-5 to TRBJ2-1, with TRBD2 matching over 8 bases. The CDR3 extends over 16 amino acids. Trimming removed 0 bases from V and 6 bases from J; junction bases left unmatched: 7. Germline V gene lookup returns CDR1 MNHEY and CDR2 SVGAGI. Written as DNA, the CDR3 is TGTGCCAGCAGTTACTCGAGGACTAGCAAACGCAATGAGCAGTTCTTC. It is translated as CASSYSRTSKRNEQFF.

The rearrangement links TRBV6-5 to TRBJ2-7; the D is unclear. Germline V gene data show CDR1 as MNHEY and CDR2 as SVGAGI. The CDR3 length is 13 residues. Trimming took off 5 bases at V and 0 bases at J, with 8 bases between the two ends. In DNA, the CDR3 is TGTGCCAGCAGTCAGACACTCTCCTACGAGCAGTACTTC. It is translated as CASSQTLSYEQYF.

This rearrangement joins TRBV19 to TRBJ1-2; 8 bases match TRBD1. The CDR3 is made up of 15 amino acids. Germline loops: CDR1 LNHDA, CDR2 SQIVND (reference sequence). V was clipped by 6 bases and J by 5 bases; unmatched bases: 11. CDR3 amino acids: CASSSPRTGQYGYTF. In DNA, the CDR3 is TGTGCCAGTAGCTCCCCTAGGACAGGGCAGTATGGCTACACCTTC.

The gene calls are TRBV3-1 (or the pseudogene TRBV3-2) and TRBJ2-2, with D maybe TRBD2 (7 bases). Germline V gene data show CDR1 as LGHDT and CDR2 as YNNKEL (reference sequence). The CDR3 is made up of 17 amino acids. The ends were cut back, 1 base at V and 0 bases at J, with 12 bases in the middle. The DNA for the CDR3 is TGTGCCAGCAGCCAAGCTTGGGGGGGCGCGAACACCGGGGAGCTGTTTTTT. Its protein is CASSQAWGGANTGELFF.

The CDR3 bases are TGTGCCAGCAGTGGACAGGGACGGAATCAGCCCCAGCATTTT. Its translation: CASSGQGRNQPQHF. V gene TRBV2 combines with J gene TRBJ1-5; 7 bases are a match to TRBD1. Germline assignment: CDR1 SNHLY and CDR2 FYNNEI. The CDR3 is 14 residues long. V was pared by 4 bases and J by 4 bases, with 4 bases of the junction left unmatched.

This clone was seen only once. The chain combines TRBV28 with TRBJ2-3, with 8 bases that match TRBD1. The germline V gene encodes CDR1 MDHEN and CDR2 SYDVKM. This CDR3 has 17 residues. Trimming cost V 1 base and J 3 bases; bases outside gene matches: 9. The CDR3 nucleotides are TGTGCCAGCAGTTTATTAAAGACAGGGGATAGGACAGATACGCAGTATTTT. The encoded protein is CASSLLKTGDRTDTQYF.

The chain recombines TRBV5-1 with TRBJ1-3, with D maybe TRBD1 (6 bases). With 8 bases removed from V and 4 bases from J, the gap between germline ends came to 16 bases. The CDR3 extends over 14 amino acids. Germline CDR1 and CDR2: SGHRS and YFSETQ. CDR3 amino acids: CASKRGLEGNTIYF. For the CDR3, the DNA is TGCGCCAGTAAAAGGGGGTTAGAAGGAAACACCATATATTTT.

This clone was picked up one time. The V and J genes are TRBV9 and TRBJ2-7; 10 nucleotides line up with TRBD2. Germline lookup yields CDR1 SGDLS and CDR2 YYNGEE. The junction had 1 base not matched to a gene; V was cut back by 1 base and J by 3 bases. The CDR3 extends over 14 amino acids. The CDR3 loop reads CASSVTSGNYEQYF. The CDR3 region has the DNA TGTGCCAGCAGCGTAACTAGCGGGAACTACGAGCAGTACTTC. The full variable domain, with the rest looked up from reference TRBV9 and TRBJ2-7, is DSGVTQTPKHLITATGQRVTLRCSPRSGDLSVYWYQQSLDQGLQFLIQYYNGEERAKGNILERFSAQQFPDLHSELNLSSLELGDSALYFCASSVTSGNYEQYFGPGTRLTVT.

The J gene is TRBJ2-2, the V gene TRBV2; the D is unclear. The ends were cut back, 7 bases at V and 8 bases at J, with 8 bases in the middle. This CDR3 has 11 amino acids. Germline V lookup: CDR1 SNHLY, CDR2 FYNNEI. CDR3 DNA: TGTGCCAGCACGGCGACAGGGGAGCTGTTTTTT. It translates to CASTATGELFF.